The T cell receptor (beta chain) under discussion was sequenced for a study of T cells in Graves' hyperthyroidism and ophthalmopathy (dated by TCRdb to between 2017 and 2020). Regarding the complete study: Peripheral blood was collected at initial diagnosis, before any treatment. A discovery cohort of around 100 patients, approximately 45 with Graves' ophthalmopathy and under 60 with stable Graves' hyperthyroidism, was used to find distinguishing TCR V-J signatures. According to the paper, TCR Vbeta CDR3 sequencing was carried out on approximately 140 peripheral blood samples, which came from some 41 ophthalmopathy, under 85 hyperthyroidism and roughly 17 progressor patients. Whether ophthalmopathy could be predicted prospectively was tested in an independent validation cohort made up of fewer than 20 hyperthyroidism patients plus 17 patients who later progressed to ophthalmopathy. The 100 discovery patients were randomly divided into training and test sets at a 7:3 ratio. After sampling, hyperthyroidism patients received methimazole starting at 30 mg daily, and ophthalmopathy patients received high-dose intravenous methylprednisolone. Thyroid tissue and blood T-cell repertoires from six Graves' hyperthyroidism patients were also compared in the study. Overall study results and their limits: In validation, the model predicted progression to ophthalmopathy with around 71% sensitivity and roughly 72% specificity, a median of 6.5 months before onset. A model built on a 13 V-J signature distinguished ophthalmopathy from stable hyperthyroidism, reaching 87.88% sensitivity and approximately 83% specificity in cross-validation and 80%/75% in testing. Blood samples also contained most of the expanded thyroid clonotypes (frequency above 0.001), which suggests that blood repertoires may reflect thyroid immune responses. No statistical method was used to fix the sample size in advance, and group allocation was not hidden from the investigators.

Ophthalmopathy patients had moderately to severely active disease, with a Clinical Activity Score of 3 or more, a NOSPECS grade of 4 or more, and a disease duration of less than 3 months. Any patient with an uncontrolled infection, another autoimmune disease, pregnancy or lactation was excluded. Diagnoses were based on clinical symptoms, serum thyroxine and TRAb, thyroid ultrasound and orbital computed tomography. Ficoll-Paque density gradient centrifugation was used to isolate PBMCs from approximately 10 ml of fresh peripheral blood. Trizol reagent was used to extract total RNA, and RNA quality was then checked on an Agilent 2100 Bioanalyzer. Amplification of TCR beta CDR3 regions was carried out from RNA transcripts. For the first round of RT-PCR on the TCR CDR3, the HTBI primer set was used together with the Qiagen OneStep RT-PCR kit. The libraries were constructed in a second round of multiplex PCR and then size-selected and purified. Paired-end sequencing of the libraries was performed with 100 bp reads on an Illumina HiSeq2000. Concerning the study's data processing: SOAPnuke was used to process the raw data, with reads discarded if the reads contained adapters or uncalled bases, had a mean Phred below 15, or lacked an exact constant-primer or identifier match. High-quality paired reads were merged using COPE v1.2.5, and each unique nucleotide sequence was defined as a clonotype. MiTCR v1.1 was used to align the clonotypes against IMGT TRBV, TRBD and TRBJ reference segments. The analysis included only V-J combinations with a frequency above 0.0001, which together covered over 98% of the repertoires. A TCS score was defined as the ratio between F50 (clonal expansion) and ExV (chaos), using BLOSUM62-based TCRdist between CDR3 peptides within each V-J. Welch's t-statistics and random forest reduced 500 to 550 V-J features to fewer than 15, which were used in a naive Bayes classifier (R e1071). The public reads were run again by TCRdb, first through fastp at Q25 and then through MiXCR, and only productive beta chains were kept. Here each entry gathers all rows of one CDR3 protein and keeps the most common genes and DNA. These V and J calls are TCRdb output, not the study's own analysis. This sample has about half a million distinct CDR3 sequences in its table, and around 22% of those were observed once. The top ten clonotypes cover 11% of the sample.

Measured from the cysteine to the phenylalanine, the CDR3 is 12 residues long. The kept DNA is CDR3 alone, 36 bases in frame from the first base. Looking up the germline V gene yields CDR1 MDHEN and CDR2 SYDVKM. V gives up 2 bases and J gives up 3 bases, and the segment between their germline ends measures 5 bases. In this sample, this clonotype turned up many times. No cognate antigen has been identified for it. The sample holds no much larger clone one base away, and base qualities are not on file. The sequencing input was blood. In this chain, TRBV28 is recombined with TRBJ2-7; D gene: possibly TRBD1, on 5 matching bases. This clonotype was sampled from a woman aged 25 to 45 with Graves' ophthalmopathy. The nucleotide sequence is TGTGCCAGCAGTTTACAGGGCTACGAGCAGTACTTC. Its product reads: CASSLQGYEQYF.